This T cell receptor beta chain was recorded in a study of beta chain features in type 1 diabetes. The whole isolated RNA underwent reverse transcription, so sequencing captured expressed TCRB transcripts. Using immunoSEQ multiplex PCR, the repertoire was profiled, and TCRdb retains in-frame clones only, with some absent. Of roughly 150,000 clones detected, less than 9.5% appear once; the ten largest clones hold approximately 1%. The table lists this clone with a few counts. Its antigen is as yet unknown. Study outcomes and limitations: No resolution was reached here on whether HLA type influences TCRB rearrangement. Type 1 diabetes patients showed a moderate but significant shortening of TCRB CDR3s in all four CD4+ subsets. In comparison with healthy donors, patients had naive, central memory and Treg TCRB repertoires that appeared more similar. Insertions were fewer and deletions more numerous at VDJ junctions in type 1 diabetes patients.

The source of this sequence is a woman aged 35 to 49 with type 1 diabetes. Sequencing was performed on central memory CD4+ T cells from blood.

The CDR3: CASSLGANEQYF. Written as DNA, the CDR3 is TGTGCCAGCAGTTTAGGGGCCAACGAGCAGTACTTC. This rearrangement joins TRBV27 to TRBJ2-7, with D possibly being TRBD1 (5 bases). Germline assignment: CDR1 MNHEY and CDR2 SMNVEV (reference sequence). The CDR3 spans 12 residues. V was shortened by 2 bases and J by 5 bases, with 7 bases between the two germline ends.